These 3 T cell receptor beta chains share one sample of origin, sequenced in a study of regulatory T cells in long-lasting Graves disease. The time point denotes: newly diagnosed GD, antithyroid drugs for less than 3 months. Isolated PBMC RNA provided the starting material for the TCR library. Investigators prepared the TCR beta libraries by applying iRepertoire HTBI primers and Arm-PCR of CDR3 regions. TCRdb itself ran the multiplex PCR reads through MiXCR, one entry per CDR3 protein. The sample gives about 540,000 distinct CDR3 sequences, about 14% of which show up once; 10% is in the top ten. These same records also appear under a second study, on T cells in Graves' hyperthyroidism and ophthalmopathy.

The sample was peripheral blood mononuclear cells (PBMCs), taken at new diagnosis, from a patient treated with antithyroid drugs. The receptors derive from a young man with Graves disease.

This clonotype has just a few counts. J is TRBJ2-2 and V is TRBV5-1; possible D gene TRBD2, 7 bases. CDR3 size: 15 residues. Trimming left V 0 bases short and J 8 bases short, with 14 bases between. CDR1 SGHRS and CDR2 YFSETQ come from the germline V gene. The CDR3 loop reads CASSLDGGGAGELFF. CDR3 sequence (DNA): TGCGCCAGCAGCTTGGATGGCGGGGGCGCGGGGGAGCTGTTTTTT.

This clonotype was seen a few times. This sequence joins TRBV27 and TRBJ2-3, with TRBD2 as a possible D gene (6 bases). The J call is uncertain, as TRBJ2-5 better fits the DNA end. Germline CDR1 reads MNHEY; CDR2 reads SMNVEV (reference sequence). This CDR3 contains 13 residues. CDR3 protein: CASSWGLLETQYF. CDR3 sequence (DNA): TGTGCCAGCAGCTGGGGACTTTTGGAGACCCAGTACTTC.

In DNA form, the CDR3 reads TGTGCCAGCGATTCGGGACTGTACCAAGAGACCCAGTACTTC. This codes for CASDSGLYQETQYF. The J gene is TRBJ2-5, the V gene TRBV12-3 or TRBV12-4, with a tentative D call TRBD2 (6 bases). V gave up 8 bases and J gave up 0 bases, with 13 bases separating them. The CDR3 runs 14 residues.